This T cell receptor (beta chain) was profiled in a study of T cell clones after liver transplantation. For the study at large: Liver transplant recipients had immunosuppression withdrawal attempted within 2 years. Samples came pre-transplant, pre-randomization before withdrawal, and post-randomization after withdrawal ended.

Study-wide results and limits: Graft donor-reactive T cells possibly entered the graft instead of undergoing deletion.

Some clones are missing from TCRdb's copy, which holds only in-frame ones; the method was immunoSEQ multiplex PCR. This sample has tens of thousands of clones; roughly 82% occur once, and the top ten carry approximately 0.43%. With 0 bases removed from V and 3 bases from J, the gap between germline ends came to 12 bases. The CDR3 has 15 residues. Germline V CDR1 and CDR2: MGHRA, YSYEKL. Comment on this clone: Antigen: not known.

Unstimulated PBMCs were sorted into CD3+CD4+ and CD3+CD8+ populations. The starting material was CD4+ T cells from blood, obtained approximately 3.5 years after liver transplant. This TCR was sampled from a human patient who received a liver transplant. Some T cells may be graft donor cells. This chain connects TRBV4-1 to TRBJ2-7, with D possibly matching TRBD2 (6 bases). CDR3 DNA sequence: TGCGCCAGCAGCCAAGAGCCAGCGGGCCTCTACGAGCAGTACTTC. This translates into CASSQEPAGLYEQYF.